These 20 T cell receptor beta chains originate from one sample sequenced in a study of breast tumors, draining lymph nodes, adjacent tissues. The lymph nodes were axillary draining lymph nodes from breast cancer patients. TCRdb re-derived calls from the multiplex PCR reads in MiXCR, one entry per CDR3 protein. The table shows approximately 130,000 distinct CDR3 sequences, with approximately 21% occurring only once. The sequencing sample was made of axillary lymph node tissue. These receptors were obtained from a female donor with breast cancer. Some clones in this sample may be carry-over from other donors' samples.

This clonotype was seen repeatedly, ten times or more. The CDR3 sequence is CASSPTIRDRAGYTF. In nucleotides, the CDR3 is TGTGCCAGCTCCCCAACGATCCGGGACAGGGCTGGCTACACCTTC. The J gene is TRBJ1-2, the V gene TRBV18, with 9 bases aligning to TRBD1. CDR3 length: 15 residues. Unmatched junction bases numbered 12, after V lost 6 bases and J lost 7 bases. The V gene's germline CDR1 is KGHSH and CDR2 LQKENI.

This clonotype was seen many times. The V and J genes are TRBV11-3 and TRBJ2-3; TRBD2 matches 8 bases. CDR1 is SGHNT and CDR2 is YENEEA in the germline V gene. Trimming at V came to 2 bases and at J to 5 bases, leaving 0 bases not matched to a gene. The CDR3 sequence is 13 residues long. The CDR3 region is CASSLTSGDTQYF. The CDR3 DNA follows: TGTGCCAGCAGCTTAACTAGCGGAGATACGCAGTATTTT.

At least ten counts were recorded for this clonotype. The V and J genes are TRBV29-1 and TRBJ2-7; possible D gene TRBD2, 7 bases. In germline, CDR1 is SQVTM, CDR2 ANQGSEA. V was cut by 7 bases and J by 6 bases, with 10 bases left in between. This CDR3 has 10 amino acids. CDR3 sequence (DNA): TGCAGCGAACGGGGGGCCGAGCAGTACTTC. Translation: CSERGAEQYF.

This clonotype was picked up many times. This sequence joins TRBV7-2 and TRBJ1-2; TRBD1 agrees at 7 bases. The germline V gene encodes CDR1 SGHTA and CDR2 FQGNSA. CDR3 length: 14 residues. J was trimmed by 6 bases and V by 4 bases; bases with no gene match: 8. In DNA form, the CDR3 reads TGTGCCAGCAGCTCAAGACAGGGCAGAGATGGCTACACCTTC. Translation gives CASSSRQGRDGYTF. Full variable domain (remainder filled in from reference TRBV7-2 and TRBJ1-2): GAGVSQSPSNKVTEKGKDVELRCDPISGHTALYWYRQSLGQGLEFLIYFQGNSAPDKSGLPSDRFSAERTGGSVSTLTIQRTQQEDSAVYLCASSSRQGRDGYTFGSGTRLTVV.

This clonotype was counted at least ten times. This rearrangement joins TRBV28 to TRBJ1-2; no clear D gene. Trimming shortened V by 2 bases and J by 3 bases, and 13 bases separated the two germline ends. This CDR3 is 15 amino acids long. CDR1 is MDHEN, CDR2 SYDVKM, per germline. The CDR3 DNA reads as TGTGCCAGCAGTTTACTGGAGGAGGGCTACTATGGCTACACCTTC. It is translated as CASSLLEEGYYGYTF.

This clonotype was seen repeatedly, ten times or more. The genes are TRBV5-6 and TRBJ1-2, with 9 nucleotides matching TRBD1. V shed 1 base and J 11 bases; nucleotides not matched to a gene: 9. CDR3 length: 14 amino acids. Germline values: CDR1 SGHDT, CDR2 YYEEEE. As DNA, the CDR3 is TGTGCCAGCAGCTTGCCCGCGGGACAGGGCTTGTACACCTTC. It specifies CASSLPAGQGLYTF. The whole variable domain, remainder taken from reference TRBV5-6 and TRBJ1-2, is DAGVTQSPTHLIKTRGQQVTLRCSPKSGHDTVSWYQQALGQGPQFIFQYYEEEERQRGNFPDRFSGHQFPNYSSELNVNALLLGDSALYLCASSLPAGQGLYTFGSGTRLTVV.

There are many counts of this clonotype. This chain links TRBV11-2 with TRBJ2-7; D ambiguous. The CDR3 spans 15 residues. V lost 2 bases and J lost 6, with 17 bases in between. The germline CDR1 and CDR2 sequences are SGHAT and FQNNGV. CDR3 nucleotides: TGTGCCAGCAGCTTACGGACCGGGCGGAGAGGCGAGCAGTACTTC. Translating it yields CASSLRTGRRGEQYF. The full variable domain, completed using reference TRBV11-2 and TRBJ2-7, is EAGVAQSPRYKIIEKRQSVAFWCNPISGHATLYWYQQILGQGPKLLIQFQNNGVVDDSQLPKDRFSAERLKGVDSTLKIQPAKLEDSAVYLCASSLRTGRRGEQYFGPGTRLTVT.

This clonotype appeared a few times. This may be a read error, as it is one base from a much larger clone. This chain uses TRBV19 with TRBJ1-6; D is perhaps TRBD1 (6 bases). Germline V CDR1 and CDR2: LNHDA, SQIVND (reference sequence). The CDR3 spans 14 residues. The CDR3 DNA reads as TGTGCCAGTAGTATCTCCCCAGGGGTTTCACCCCCCCACTTT. It specifies CASSISPGVSPPHF.

This clonotype was recorded many times. This chain joins TRBV15 and TRBJ2-3; no clear D. CDR1 and CDR2 from the germline V gene are LNHNV and YYDKDF (reference sequence). The CDR3 consists of 12 residues. Trimming left V 1 base short and J 6 bases short, with 5 bases between. In DNA form, the CDR3 reads TGTGCCACCAGCAGAGTGGGGGATACGCAGTATTTT. As protein: CATSRVGDTQYF.

This clonotype was observed at least ten times. CDR3 sequence reads: CAIRGTSGRASGTDTQYF. DNA of the CDR3: TGTGCCATCAGGGGGACTAGCGGGAGGGCCTCGGGCACAGATACGCAGTATTTT. This chain joins TRBV10-3 and TRBJ2-3; TRBD2 matches at 16 bases. V gave up 6 bases and J gave up 1 base; unmatched junction bases: 7. The CDR3 is 18 residues long. The V gene's germline CDR1 is ENHRY and CDR2 SYGVKD.

CDR3 in DNA: TGTGCCAGCAGCTTTACCTCCGGGACAGGCACTGAAGCTTTCTTT. Residues: CASSFTSGTGTEAFF. The chain joins TRBV11-2 to TRBJ1-1; 8 nucleotides align to TRBD1. The CDR3 spans 15 residues. From germline, CDR1 is SGHAT and CDR2 FQNNGV. V lost 3 bases, J lost 4 bases, and 7 bases stayed unmatched. The full variable domain, in which reference TRBV11-2 and TRBJ1-1 provide the parts outside the CDR3, is EAGVAQSPRYKIIEKRQSVAFWCNPISGHATLYWYQQILGQGPKLLIQFQNNGVVDDSQLPKDRFSAERLKGVDSTLKIQPAKLEDSAVYLCASSFTSGTGTEAFFGQGTRLTVV.

This clonotype was counted at least ten times. The chain uses TRBV6-1 and TRBJ1-2; D uncertain. Germline V gene data show CDR1 as MNHNS and CDR2 as SASEGT. The CDR3 has 15 amino acids. V gave up 2 bases and J gave up 3 bases, with 13 bases separating them. As DNA, the CDR3 is TGTGCCAGCAGTGAAATCGACCGACCCCACTATGGCTACACCTTC. This encodes CASSEIDRPHYGYTF.

At least ten counts were recorded for this clonotype. The chain links TRBV16 to TRBJ1-2, with TRBD1 matching 11 bases. CDR1 and CDR2 from the germline V gene are KGHSY and FQNENV. The CDR3 is made up of 15 amino acids. Losses at the gene ends were 5 bases for V and 7 bases for J; bases not matched to a gene: 9. The CDR3 sequence: CASSGMDRGLGGYTF. CDR3 nucleotides: TGTGCCAGCAGCGGAATGGACAGGGGGCTGGGTGGCTACACCTTC. Variable domain in full (rest from reference TRBV16 and TRBJ1-2): GEEVAQTPKHLVRGEGQKAKLYCAPIKGHSYVFWYQQVLKNEFKFLISFQNENVFDETGMPKERFSAKCLPNSPCSLEIQATKLEDSAVYFCASSGMDRGLGGYTFGSGTRLTVV.

This clonotype was seen ten or more times. The chain employs TRBV2 and TRBJ2-2, with 7 bases that match TRBD2. V dropped 8 bases and J dropped 3; count of bases not matched to a gene: 0. This CDR3 comprises 12 residues. From germline, CDR1 is SNHLY and CDR2 FYNNEI. Written as DNA, the CDR3 is TGTGCCAGCGGGGGGGACACCGGGGAGCTGTTTTTT. This codes for CASGGDTGELFF.

This chain uses TRBV11-2 with TRBJ2-1; 10 positions agree with TRBD2. The V and J ends lost 3 bases and 7 bases, in that order; junction bases with no gene match: 6. CDR1 is SGHAT, CDR2 FQNNGV, per germline. CDR3 length equals 15 residues. CDR3: CASSFQREGLNEQFF. CDR3 bases: TGTGCCAGCAGCTTCCAGCGGGAGGGCCTAAATGAGCAGTTCTTC. The whole variable domain, filled in from reference TRBV11-2 and TRBJ2-1, reads EAGVAQSPRYKIIEKRQSVAFWCNPISGHATLYWYQQILGQGPKLLIQFQNNGVVDDSQLPKDRFSAERLKGVDSTLKIQPAKLEDSAVYLCASSFQREGLNEQFFGPGTRLTVL.

This clonotype has a count of ten or more. The chain joins TRBV20-1 to TRBJ2-7, with D possibly matching TRBD1 (6 bases). V was cut by 7 bases and J by 2 bases, with 18 bases left in between. CDR1 and CDR2 from the germline V gene are DFQATT and SNEGSKA (reference sequence). This CDR3 has 14 amino acids. In DNA form, the CDR3 reads TGCAGTGGACTGGGACCAGGGGTCACCTACGAGCAGTACTTC. It specifies CSGLGPGVTYEQYF.

This clonotype was detected many times. This chain connects TRBV9 to TRBJ2-7; D is tentatively TRBD1 or TRBD2 (5 bases each). The length of the CDR3 is 14 residues. The V end was cut by 0 bases, the J end by 3 bases, with 10 bases between. The germline V gene has CDR1 SGDLS and CDR2 YYNGEE. CDR3 in amino acids: CASSVAGTNYEQYF. The CDR3 DNA is TGTGCCAGCAGCGTAGCAGGGACCAACTACGAGCAGTACTTC.

About this clonotype: This may be a read error: a much more frequent sequence differs by one nucleotide. The rearrangement links TRBV2 to TRBJ2-5; D is unclear. In germline, CDR1 is SNHLY, CDR2 FYNNEI. The CDR3 sequence is 13 residues long. Trimming shortened V by 6 bases and J by 4 bases, and 12 bases separated the two germline ends. CDR3 in amino acids: CASSLGPGETQYF. CDR3 nucleotides: TGTGCCAGCAGCCTCGGGCCGGGAGAGACCCAGTACTTC.

This clonotype was picked up a small number of times. The chain has TRBV28 and TRBJ2-7; D tentatively fits TRBD1 or TRBD2 (5 bases each). Trimming cost V 2 bases and J 3 bases, with 8 bases left between them. Germline CDR1 MDHEN, CDR2 SYDVKM. The CDR3 loop spans 13 amino acids. CDR3 residues: CASSLIGGYEQYF. CDR3 bases: TGTGCCAGCAGTTTAATTGGGGGCTACGAGCAGTACTTC.

The gene calls are TRBV6-1 and TRBJ2-3; possibly TRBD2 for D (5 bases). V gave up 0 bases and J gave up 10 bases, with 20 bases separating them. Germline assignment: CDR1 MNHNS and CDR2 SASEGT. The CDR3 spans 16 residues. CDR3 sequence reads: CASSEAGAGSLEAQYF. CDR3 nucleotides: TGTGCCAGCAGTGAAGCCGGCGCGGGCTCCCTAGAGGCGCAGTATTTT.